The rows below give T cell receptor beta chains drawn from one sample of a study of T cells after yellow fever vaccination. TCRdb used MiXCR to reprocess the 5' RACE reads, holding one entry per CDR3 protein. The data show some 120,000 distinct CDR3 sequences, approximately 8.4% seen once. The source was CD8+ T cells sorted from PBMCs, collected 45 days after the yellow fever booster vaccination. These receptors all come from a young man who received the YFV17D yellow fever vaccine. Each CDR3 is given with its conserved first and last residue. Each record gives: D gene, clone size, V gene, J gene, CDR3 protein, CDR3 DNA. The D gene is left open where the match is weak. The listing skips clone size in some rows; elsewhere it reads once, few, many or a size class.

-,few,TRBV9,TRBJ2-7,CASSVGSSRNYEQYF,TGTGCCAGCAGCGTAGGGTCTAGCAGGAACTACGAGCAGTACTTC
-,many,TRBV6-2/TRBV6-3,TRBJ2-3,CASSYFGVPGNADTQYF,TGTGCCAGCAGTTACTTTGGCGTCCCGGGCAACGCAGATACGCAGTATTTT
-,many,TRBV4-3,TRBJ2-2,CASSQEGGMATELFF,TGCGCCAGCAGCCAAGAGGGGGGTATGGCAACGGAGCTGTTTTTT
TRBD1,many,TRBV7-2,TRBJ1-1,CASSLGTGAEAFF,TGTGCCAGCAGCTTAGGGACAGGGGCGGAAGCTTTCTTT
TRBD2,many,TRBV3-1,TRBJ2-1,CASTIALAGGSEQFF,TGTGCCAGCACCATCGCTTTAGCGGGAGGATCTGAGCAGTTCTTC
-,few,TRBV3-1,TRBJ2-5,CASSQDGQTQETQYF,TGTGCCAGCAGCCAAGACGGGCAGACCCAAGAGACCCAGTACTTC
TRBD2,many,TRBV19,TRBJ2-7,CASSISGRREQYF,TGTGCCAGTAGTATTAGCGGGAGACGAGAGCAGTACTTC
-,many,TRBV7-3,TRBJ2-1,CASSADSGSSSYNEQFF,TGTGCCAGCAGTGCCGATAGCGGTTCGAGCTCCTACAATGAGCAGTTCTTC
TRBD2,-,TRBV4-3,TRBJ2-1,CASSQWVGLAGENGEQFF,TGCGCCAGCAGCCAGTGGGTCGGACTAGCGGGAGAGAATGGTGAGCAGTTCTTC
TRBD1,many,TRBV7-6,TRBJ2-7,CASSERQGSEQYF,TGTGCCAGCAGCGAGAGACAGGGATCCGAGCAGTACTTC
-,few,TRBV14,TRBJ2-7,CASSQGVFGYEQYF,TGTGCCAGCAGCCAAGGAGTTTTTGGGTACGAGCAGTACTTC
-,-,TRBV5-1,TRBJ2-7,CASSLATGHPYEQYF,TGCGCCAGCAGCTTGGCCACGGGACACCCCTACGAGCAGTACTTC
-,few,TRBV7-2,TRBJ2-3,CASSHRTESTDTQYF,TGTGCCAGCAGCCACAGGACAGAGAGCACAGATACGCAGTATTTT
TRBD1,many,TRBV20-1,TRBJ1-2,CSAREGQAVYGYTF,TGCAGTGCTAGAGAGGGACAGGCCGTCTATGGCTACACCTTC
TRBD2,many,TRBV20-1,TRBJ2-7,CSARDDGTSGFYEQYF,TGCAGTGCTAGAGATGACGGAACTAGCGGTTTCTACGAGCAGTACTTC
TRBD1,many,TRBV15,TRBJ2-7,CATSRDPVGQGDNEQYF,TGTGCCACCAGCAGAGATCCTGTGGGACAGGGAGACAACGAGCAGTACTTC
-,many,TRBV7-2,TRBJ2-7,CASSLAGTEGVQYF,TGTGCCAGCAGCTTAGCCGGGACGGAGGGAGTGCAGTACTTC
-,many,TRBV7-6,TRBJ2-2,CASSLASLNTGELFF,TGTGCCAGCAGCTTAGCCTCGCTGAACACCGGGGAGCTGTTTTTT
-,few,TRBV14,TRBJ2-5,CASSQDMGRTQYF,TGTGCCAGCAGCCAAGATATGGGGCGGACCCAGTACTTC
TRBD2,few,TRBV27,TRBJ2-7,CASSLGLVGAGVSYEQYF,TGTGCCAGCAGTTTAGGCCTGGTGGGAGCGGGAGTGTCCTACGAGCAGTACTTC
-,-,TRBV19,TRBJ2-7,CASSENIYEQYF,TGTGCCAGTAGTGAGAACATCTACGAGCAGTACTTC
-,many,TRBV29-1,TRBJ1-1,CSVGVTEAFF,TGCAGCGTTGGGGTCACTGAAGCTTTCTTT